This TCR beta chain originates from a study of blood T cell repertoires in COVID-19. Germline-derived CDR1 and CDR2 are SGHRS and YFSETQ. This CDR3 is 12 amino acids long. V dropped 7 bases and J dropped 5 bases, with 12 bases sitting between them. Libraries were prepared by immunoSEQ multiplex PCR; TCRdb keeps only in-frame clonotypes and omits some of them. The table has tens of thousands of clones, over 80% seen once. This chain connects TRBV5-1 to TRBJ2-5; perhaps TRBD2 as D (6 bases). The material sequenced was peripheral blood. The TCR sequence derives from a human donor in a cohort sampled during active COVID-19. In nucleotides, the CDR3 is TGCGCCAGCCGTCTGGAGGGGGAGACCCAGTACTTC. This encodes CASRLEGETQYF.